The rows below give T cell receptor beta chains drawn from one sample of a study of blood T cell repertoires in COVID-19. Here immunoSEQ multiplex PCR was the method, and the copy in TCRdb shows in-frame clones only, minus some. The data contain over 150,000 clones, about 89% of them seen just once; the ten biggest clones take up 1.5% to 2%. Sequenced sample: peripheral blood. These receptors all come from a man aged 18-30 years who had recovered from COVID-19. CDR3s include the opening cysteine and the closing phenylalanine or tryptophan. A D gene is named only where the DNA matches it firmly. A row's size may be missing; if present it is once, few, many or a size class.

CDR3 length,J gene,clone size,V gene,D gene,CDR3 DNA,CDR3 protein
12,TRBJ2-4,.,TRBV19,.,TGTGCCAGTAGTGAGGGAGCGAGCATTCAGTACTTC,CASSEGASIQYF
13,TRBJ2-7,.,TRBV29-1,TRBD1,TGCAGCGTTGAAGGGGGACAGTTCTACGAGCAGTACTTC,CSVEGGQFYEQYF
14,TRBJ2-1,.,TRBV6-5,.,TGTGCCAGCAGTTACTCGCGGGAAGGGTATGAGCAGTTCTTC,CASSYSREGYEQFF
13,TRBJ2-4,.,TRBV3-1/TRBV3-2,.,TGTGCCAGCAGCCGGGCAGGGCAAAACATTCAGTACTTC,CASSRAGQNIQYF
18,TRBJ2-1,.,TRBV29-1,TRBD2,TGCAGCGTCCAAAACCCCTATATGTCGGCGGGAGGGTACAATGAGCAGTTCTTC,CSVQNPYMSAGGYNEQFF
14,TRBJ2-7,.,TRBV7-9,TRBD1,TGTGCCAGCAGCTTCCTGGGACAGGGTTGGGAGCAGTACTTC,CASSFLGQGWEQYF
16,TRBJ2-1,.,TRBV11-2,.,TGTGCCAGCAGCTTAGTTCTATCCCTCTCCTACAATGAGCAGTTCTTC,CASSLVLSLSYNEQFF
13,TRBJ2-1,.,TRBV6-6,TRBD2,TGTGCCAGCAGAGCACCGGGGGGCAATGAGCAGTTCTTC,CASRAPGGNEQFF
19,TRBJ1-3,.,TRBV12-5,TRBD1,TGTGCTAGTGGTTGGAAGCCCCAGGGACAGGGGCCAACGGGAAACACCATATATTTT,CASGWKPQGQGPTGNTIYF
15,TRBJ2-7,.,TRBV7-2,TRBD2,TGTGCCAGCAGCCGTGGGGGGGATGCCTCCTACGAGCAGTACTTC,CASSRGGDASYEQYF
16,TRBJ2-2,.,TRBV27,.,TGTGCCAGCAGTTTAGCGGCGCGACTGAACACCGGGGAGCTGTTTTTT,CASSLAARLNTGELFF
12,TRBJ2-5,.,TRBV24-1,.,TGTGCCACCATGGACAGTGCGGCTACCCAGTACTTC,CATMDSAATQYF
15,TRBJ2-3,.,TRBV28,.,TGTGCCAGCACCACGGGGGGCGGAAGCACAGATACGCAGTATTTT,CASTTGGGSTDTQYF
15,TRBJ2-7,.,TRBV6-5,TRBD2,TGTGCCAGCAGTTTCCGGACTAGCGGAATCTACGAGCAGTACTTC,CASSFRTSGIYEQYF
17,TRBJ1-6,few,TRBV5-1,TRBD1,TGCGCCAGCAGCCGGGACAGGGAGGTATTTGGTAATTCACCCCTCCACTTT,CASSRDREVFGNSPLHF
12,TRBJ1-5,once,TRBV7-8,.,TGTGCCAGCAGCCCTTACAATCAGCCCCAGCATTTT,CASSPYNQPQHF
15,TRBJ2-7,once,TRBV5-1,TRBD2,TGCGCCAGCAGCTTGGAGATGGCGGGAGGAGGGGAGCAGTACTTC,CASSLEMAGGGEQYF
15,TRBJ2-3,.,TRBV6-5,TRBD1,TGTGCCAGCAGCCCGACCGGGACAGGAGTTTATACGCAGTATTTT,CASSPTGTGVYTQYF
14,TRBJ2-7,.,TRBV9,.,TGTGCCAGCAGCGGGGGGCTTCGGGCCTACGAGCAGTACTTC,CASSGGLRAYEQYF
15,TRBJ1-1,.,TRBV19,TRBD1,TGTGCCAGTAGTAGCAAGGGACAGGGTGGCACTGAAGCTTTCTTT,CASSSKGQGGTEAFF
11,TRBJ2-5,.,TRBV20-1,.,TGCAGTGCTAGGTTAATGGAGACCCAGTACTTC,CSARLMETQYF
13,TRBJ2-1,.,TRBV28,TRBD1,TGTGCCAGCAGTTCACAGGGGCTCTATGAGCAGTTCTTC,CASSSQGLYEQFF
17,TRBJ2-1,.,TRBV10-1,TRBD2,TGCGCCAGCAGGCGCGGGAGGGCCATATCATTTAGGAGTGAGCAGTTCTTC,CASRRGRAISFRSEQFF
19,TRBJ2-5,.,TRBV18,TRBD2,TGTGCCAGCTCACTCCCCCCCTTCGGGCCTAGCGGAATTCAAGAGACCCAGTACTTC,CASSLPPFGPSGIQETQYF
17,TRBJ2-3,once,TRBV7-2,TRBD2,TGTGCCAGCAGCTTGGGGCTAGCGGGAGGGCTTACAGATACGCAGTATTTT,CASSLGLAGGLTDTQYF
15,TRBJ1-6,.,TRBV19,.,TGTGCCAGTAGTCCTCCTGGAGGGCTTAATTCACCCCTCCACTTT,CASSPPGGLNSPLHF